Listed here are 26 T cell receptor beta chains from one sample, sequenced in a study of cytomegalovirus exposure and HLA in healthy donors. The PCR employed 60 Vbeta primers together with 13 Jbeta primers. Sequenced by immunoSEQ multiplex PCR; TCRdb stores in-frame clones only, minus some. The table lists around 68,000 clones, roughly 80% of them singletons. Source material: PBMCs. These TCRs come from a woman in her twenties or thirties in good health and CMV-seropositive.

This chain uses TRBV4-3 with TRBJ1-2; 11 bases match TRBD1. Germline CDR1 and CDR2: LGHNA and YSLEER. This CDR3 contains 15 residues. With V trimmed by 0 bases and J by 7 bases, 4 bases remained unmatched. CDR3 DNA: TGCGCCAGCAGCCAAGACACCGGGACAGGGGGTGGCTACACCTTC. Translated, it gives CASSQDTGTGGGYTF.

Points on this clone: An end of the junction differs from the germline gene, which may be a read error. Other DNA sequences within the sample encode an identical CDR3. The V gene is TRBV5-1, the J gene TRBJ2-1; D may be TRBD2 (5 bases). The CDR3 is made up of 15 amino acids. CDR1 and CDR2 from the germline V gene are SGHRS and YFSETQ. The CDR3 DNA follows: TGCGCCATCAGCAACGGAAAAGCGGCATACAATGAGCAGTTCTTC. Encoded protein: CAISNGKAAYNEQFF.

V gene TRBV19 combines with J gene TRBJ2-6, with D possibly matching TRBD1 (5 bases). The ends were cut back, 8 bases at V and 1 base at J, with 6 bases in the middle. This CDR3 spans 13 amino acids. Germline V gene data show CDR1 as LNHDA and CDR2 as SQIVND (reference sequence). CDR3 loop: CASRTSGANVLTF. CDR3 nucleotides: TGTGCCAGTCGGACATCTGGGGCCAACGTCCTGACTTTC.

This clone appeared once. The chain has TRBV11-2 and TRBJ1-5; maybe TRBD1 (6 bases). Trimming pared 1 base from V and 6 bases from J, leaving 13 bases between. CDR3 length: 15 amino acids. CDR1 is SGHAT, CDR2 FQNNGV, per germline. The CDR3 is CASSLVAGVGQPQHF. CDR3 sequence (DNA): TGTGCCAGCAGCTTAGTGGCAGGGGTAGGTCAGCCCCAGCATTTT.

The V gene is TRBV7-8, the J gene TRBJ2-3, with TRBD1 identical over 7 bases. Germline V gene sequence: CDR1 SGHVS, CDR2 FQNEAQ. The CDR3 covers 14 residues. The trim removed 2 bases at V and 4 bases at J, leaving 3 bases unmatched. CDR3 amino acids: CASSLNRGADTQYF. The CDR3 DNA reads TGTGCCAGCAGCTTAAACAGGGGCGCAGATACGCAGTATTTT.

The chain links TRBV7-2 to TRBJ1-5; a weak D match, TRBD1 (5 bases). From germline, CDR1 is SGHTA and CDR2 FQGNSA. Trimming stripped 0 bases from V and 3 bases from J, with 12 bases between. The length of the CDR3 is 16 residues. The CDR3 reads CASSLARDGNNQPQHF. The CDR3 DNA sequence: TGTGCCAGCAGCTTAGCGCGGGACGGCAACAATCAGCCCCAGCATTTT.

The V call is TRBV28, the J call TRBJ2-7, with D tentatively TRBD1 (5 bases). Deletions cut 5 bases from V and 7 bases from J, with 15 bases between. The CDR3 length is 13 residues. Germline V lookup: CDR1 MDHEN, CDR2 SYDVKM. CDR3 residues: CASSPQDILEQYF. CDR3 DNA: TGTGCCAGCAGTCCCCAGGACATTTTGGAGCAGTACTTC.

This clone showed up just a few times. The chain employs TRBV19 and TRBJ1-1; D is undetermined. V lost 5 bases and J 0 bases, leaving 13 bases between the germline ends. CDR1 LNHDA and CDR2 SQIVND come from the germline V gene (reference sequence). The CDR3 has 15 amino acids. The CDR3 DNA sequence: TGTGCCAGTAGTCCGGGGTGGGCGGTGAACACTGAAGCTTTCTTT. Translated, it gives CASSPGWAVNTEAFF.

As for this clone: The final CDR3 position lacks the conserved phenylalanine or tryptophan, pointing to a likely read error. The limits of the CDR3 on the DNA are not certain, so only TCRdb's listed CDR3 is given. The V gene is TRBV29-1, the J gene TRBJ2-4; the D segment call TRBD1 is taken from the table without a DNA check. Germline loops: CDR1 SQVTM, CDR2 ANQGSEA. The length of the CDR3 is 11 amino acids, counting both ends. The CDR3 sequence: CSPLRIPWATG.

This clone was seen repeatedly, ten times or more. The gene calls are TRBV7-2 and TRBJ2-3; 9 nucleotides align to TRBD2. The ends lost 5 bases at V and 2 bases at J; junction bases unmatched: 8. Germline V gene data show CDR1 as SGHTA and CDR2 as FQGNSA. The CDR3 has 16 amino acids. Here the CDR3 DNA reads TGTGCCAGCAGCGCATTCGGGACTAGCACCACAGATACGCAGTATTTT. Translation gives CASSAFGTSTTDTQYF.

The rearrangement links TRBV2 to TRBJ2-4, with 16 bases identical to TRBD2. Germline V lookup: CDR1 SNHLY, CDR2 FYNNEI. J lost 4 bases, V lost 6 bases, and 3 bases had no gene match. There are 16 residues in the CDR3. This chain's CDR3 is CASRGTSGRGKNIQYF. The CDR3 bases are TGTGCCAGCAGGGGGACTAGCGGGAGGGGGAAAAACATTCAGTACTTC.

The CDR3 is CASSSGQANSPLHF. CDR3 nucleotide sequence: TGTGCCAGCAGCTCGGGACAGGCTAATTCACCCCTCCACTTT. V gene TRBV7-8 combines with J gene TRBJ1-6, with 8 positions matching TRBD1. Germline values: CDR1 SGHVS, CDR2 FQNEAQ. CDR3 length: 14 amino acids. J was trimmed by 6 bases and V by 4 bases; bases with no gene match: 2.

This chain joins TRBV5-8 and TRBJ1-1, with 7 bases identical to TRBD1. CDR1 and CDR2 from the germline V gene are SGHTS and YDEGEE. The V gene end was trimmed by 3 bases and the J gene end by 6 bases; junction bases not matched to a gene: 11. CDR3 length: 15 residues. CDR3: CASSSPQGIGAEAFF. As DNA, the CDR3 is TGTGCCAGCAGCTCTCCACAGGGGATCGGGGCTGAAGCTTTCTTT.

This clone was seen only once. This chain joins TRBV7-2 and TRBJ2-5, with D tentatively TRBD2 (7 bases). The CDR3 totals 16 residues. CDR1 SGHTA and CDR2 FQGNSA come from the germline V gene. V lost 1 base, J lost 2 bases, and 14 bases lay in between. CDR3 sequence (DNA): TGTGCCAGCAGCTTAGGGGGGGCAGCGGGGCAAGAGACCCAGTACTTC. This encodes CASSLGGAAGQETQYF. Supplemented by reference TRBV7-2 and TRBJ2-5, the full variable domain reads GAGVSQSPSNKVTEKGKDVELRCDPISGHTALYWYRQSLGQGLEFLIYFQGNSAPDKSGLPSDRFSAERTGGSVSTLTIQRTQQEDSAVYLCASSLGGAAGQETQYFGPGTRLLVL.

The chain is built from TRBV6-5 and TRBJ2-2, with D uncertain. Germline loops: CDR1 MNHEY, CDR2 SVGAGI. The V end lost 0 bases, the J end lost 3 bases, and 5 bases lay between the germline ends. This CDR3 is built from 14 residues. The CDR3 bases are TGTGCCAGCAGTTACTCTTCGGACACCGGGGAGCTGTTTTTT. Protein sequence: CASSYSSDTGELFF.

This clone has only one observation. This chain uses TRBV5-6 with TRBJ2-2; TRBD2 matches at 9 bases. The CDR3 consists of 17 residues. The germline CDR1 and CDR2 sequences are SGHDT and YYEEEE. Germline trimming cut 0 bases from V and 4 bases from J; bases unmatched to any gene: 7. The CDR3 here is CASSLELAGIGTGELFF. CDR3 DNA sequence: TGTGCCAGCAGCTTGGAGCTAGCGGGAATCGGCACCGGGGAGCTGTTTTTT. Full variable domain (outside the CDR3, taken from reference TRBV5-6 and TRBJ2-2): DAGVTQSPTHLIKTRGQQVTLRCSPKSGHDTVSWYQQALGQGPQFIFQYYEEEERQRGNFPDRFSGHQFPNYSSELNVNALLLGDSALYLCASSLELAGIGTGELFFGEGSRLTVL.

J is TRBJ2-7 and V is TRBV5-6, with D perhaps TRBD2 (6 bases). V dropped 1 base and J dropped 3 bases, with 20 bases sitting between them. Germline V lookup: CDR1 SGHDT, CDR2 YYEEEE. This CDR3 spans 17 amino acids. The CDR3 nucleotides read TGTGCCAGCAGCTTGAAAGTAGCGGTCCCCTTACTCTACGAGCAGTACTTC. Its translation is CASSLKVAVPLLYEQYF.

In its sample, this clone is medium-sized. V and J are TRBV6-1 and TRBJ1-2; D ambiguous. Germline CDR1 reads MNHNS; CDR2 reads SASEGT. This CDR3 is 13 amino acids long. V lost 0 bases and J 4 bases, leaving 6 bases between the germline ends. CDR3 coding DNA: TGTGCCAGCAGTGAAGCTTCTCGCTATGGCTACACCTTC. It codes for CASSEASRYGYTF.

The chain is built from TRBV28 and TRBJ1-3, with a possible D match to TRBD1 (5 bases). CDR3 length equals 15 residues. The ends were cut back, 4 bases at V and 0 bases at J, with 10 bases in the middle. Germline V lookup: CDR1 MDHEN, CDR2 SYDVKM. CDR3 DNA sequence: TGTGCCAGCAGTTCACGACAGTTCTCTGGAAACACCATATATTTT. Amino acids: CASSSRQFSGNTIYF.

The gene calls are TRBV5-6 and TRBJ1-4; D perhaps matches TRBD1 (5 bases). Trimming took off 0 bases at V and 0 bases at J, with 12 bases between the two ends. The CDR3 extends over 17 amino acids. The germline CDR1 and CDR2 sequences are SGHDT and YYEEEE. The CDR3 protein is CASSLGGRAATNEKLFF. The CDR3 DNA follows: TGTGCCAGCAGCTTGGGGGGCCGGGCAGCAACTAATGAAAAACTGTTTTTT.

This chain uses TRBV28 with TRBJ2-7; 7 bases match TRBD1. The CDR3 loop spans 12 amino acids. V dropped 9 bases and J dropped 4; count of bases not matched to a gene: 6. Germline-derived CDR1 and CDR2 are MDHEN and SYDVKM. CDR3 sequence: CASKGGIYEQYF. The CDR3 nucleotides read TGTGCCAGTAAAGGGGGCATTTACGAGCAGTACTTC.

The chain uses TRBV2 and TRBJ2-1; TRBD2 matches at 8 bases. V was clipped by 6 bases and J by 6 bases; unmatched bases: 7. This CDR3 region has 14 residues. Germline CDR1 is SNHLY and CDR2 is FYNNEI. The CDR3 region has the DNA TGTGCCAGCAGGGTAGCGGGGCTGGTCAATGAGCAGTTCTTC. This codes for CASRVAGLVNEQFF. Full variable domain (remainder filled in from reference TRBV2 and TRBJ2-1): EPEVTQTPSHQVTQMGQEVILRCVPISNHLYFYWYRQILGQKVEFLVSFYNNEISEKSEIFDDQFSVERPDGSNFTLKIRSTKLEDSAMYFCASRVAGLVNEQFFGPGTRLTVL.

J is TRBJ1-1 and V is TRBV5-1; 7 nucleotides align to TRBD1. The V and J ends lost 5 bases and 1 base, in that order; junction bases with no gene match: 2. CDR3 length equals 13 residues. Per germline, CDR1 SGHRS and CDR2 YFSETQ. In DNA form, the CDR3 reads TGCGCCAGCAGGGGACAGACGAACACTGAAGCTTTCTTT. As protein: CASRGQTNTEAFF.

The chain combines TRBV7-9 with TRBJ2-4; D is perhaps TRBD1 (6 bases). The germline V and J ends were trimmed by 5 bases and 0 bases, with 20 bases remaining between them. The length of the CDR3 is 18 residues. Germline V lookup: CDR1 SEHNR, CDR2 FQNEAQ (reference sequence). Here the CDR3 reads CASSPRWGLLLAKNIQYF. In DNA form, the CDR3 reads TGTGCCAGCAGCCCGCGCTGGGGGCTTCTGCTAGCCAAAAACATTCAGTACTTC.

The chain combines TRBV7-9 with TRBJ1-1; the D gene is possibly TRBD1 (6 bases). Trimming shortened V by 0 bases and J by 4 bases, and 9 bases separated the two germline ends. The CDR3 extends over 14 amino acids. Germline V gene sequence: CDR1 SEHNR, CDR2 FQNEAQ (reference sequence). The CDR3 here is CASSLAQQGTEAFF. CDR3 sequence (DNA): TGTGCCAGCAGCTTAGCGCAACAGGGCACTGAAGCTTTCTTT.

This clone was counted a few times. This chain connects TRBV5-1 to TRBJ2-1; D gene ambiguous. The CDR3 sequence is 15 residues long. Germline V gene data show CDR1 as SGHRS and CDR2 as YFSETQ. CDR3 bases: TGCGCTTTTATCAAGCAGAAGGCGGCATACGATGAGCAGTTCTTC. As protein: CAFIKQKAAYDEQFF.